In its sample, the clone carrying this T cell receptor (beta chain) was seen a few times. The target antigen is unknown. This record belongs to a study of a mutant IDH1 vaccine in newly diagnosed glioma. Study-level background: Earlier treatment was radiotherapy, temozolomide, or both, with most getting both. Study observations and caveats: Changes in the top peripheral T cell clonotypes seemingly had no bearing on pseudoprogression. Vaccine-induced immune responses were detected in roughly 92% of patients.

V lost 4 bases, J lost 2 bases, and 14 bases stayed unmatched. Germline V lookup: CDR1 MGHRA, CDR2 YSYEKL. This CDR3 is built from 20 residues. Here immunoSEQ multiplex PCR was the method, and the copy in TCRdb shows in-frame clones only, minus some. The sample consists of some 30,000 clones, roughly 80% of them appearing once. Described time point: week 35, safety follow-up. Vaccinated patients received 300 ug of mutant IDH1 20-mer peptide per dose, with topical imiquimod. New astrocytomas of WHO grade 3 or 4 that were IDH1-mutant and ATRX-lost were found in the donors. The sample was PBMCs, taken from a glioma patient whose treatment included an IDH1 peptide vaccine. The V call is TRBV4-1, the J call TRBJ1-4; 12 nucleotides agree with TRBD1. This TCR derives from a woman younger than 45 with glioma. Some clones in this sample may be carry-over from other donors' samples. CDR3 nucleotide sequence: TGCGCCAGCAGCCCGCAAGGCCAGGGACAGGGGGCGAGGACTAATGAAAAACTGTTTTTT. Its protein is CASSPQGQGQGARTNEKLFF.